Below are 19 T cell receptor beta chains sequenced from a single sample in a study of vaccination effects on CD4 cells after COVID-19. At the end of 9 to 11 days of culture, CD4+ T cells were isolated. Each participant was administered two doses of either the BNT162b2 or the mRNA-1273 vaccine. Repertoires were generated with immunoSEQ multiplex PCR, while TCRdb's copy carries only in-frame clones and drops some. The sample records tens of thousands of clones, less than 85% being singletons. Their antigens remain unidentified. This specimen was CD4+ T cells from PBMCs cultured without peptide, taken after COVID-19 vaccination. The receptor set was obtained from a human donor who received a COVID-19 vaccine.

The chain combines TRBV30 with TRBJ1-3; TRBD1 matches at 7 bases. After removal of 4 bases from V and 0 bases from J, the junction contained 9 bases not matched to a gene. The length of the CDR3 is 16 residues. Per the germline V gene, CDR1 is GTSNPN and CDR2 is SVGIG (reference sequence). The CDR3 nucleotides read TGTGCCTGGAATGCCGGGACAGCTACCTCTGGAAACACCATATATTTT. It encodes CAWNAGTATSGNTIYF.

Only one count was recorded for this clone. The chain recombines TRBV7-2 with TRBJ2-7; tentative D call: TRBD1 (6 bases). CDR1 and CDR2 from the germline V gene are SGHTA and FQGNSA. V lost 5 bases and J lost 1, with 9 bases in between. The CDR3 length is 13 residues. CDR3 coding DNA: TGTGCCAGCAGCCCAGGACAGTCCTACGAGCAGTACGTC. Its protein is CASSPGQSYEQYV.

The chain links TRBV6-5 to TRBJ2-1; D not certain. The CDR3 length is 13 residues. Germline V gene data show CDR1 as MNHEY and CDR2 as SVGAGI. V gave up 0 bases and J gave up 0 bases, with 0 bases separating them. This CDR3 is CASSYSSYNEQFF. The CDR3 coding sequence is TGTGCCAGCAGTTACTCCTCCTACAATGAGCAGTTCTTC.

The chain joins TRBV19 to TRBJ2-5; D call uncertain. CDR1 LNHDA and CDR2 SQIVND come from the germline V gene (reference sequence). The V gene lost 0 bases and the J gene lost 5 bases, with 16 bases spanning the gap. CDR3 size: 16 residues. CDR3 nucleotide sequence: TGTGCCAGTAGTATAGACGGAGCAGGCGGCAAGGAGACCCAGTACTTC. Its translation is CASSIDGAGGKETQYF.

This chain uses TRBV6-5 with TRBJ2-2; TRBD1 agrees at 10 bases. Germline V gives CDR1 MNHEY, CDR2 SVGAGI. This CDR3 has 14 amino acids. After removal of 6 bases from V and 3 bases from J, the junction contained 1 base not matched to a gene. In DNA, the CDR3 is TGTGCCAGCAGAGGGACAGGGGACACCGGGGAGCTGTTTTTT. It specifies CASRGTGDTGELFF.

The chain links TRBV18 to TRBJ1-2; D is unclear. V was cut by 3 bases and J by 6 bases, with 11 bases left in between. The CDR3 is made up of 13 amino acids. CDR1 and CDR2 (germline): KGHSH, LQKENI. Written as DNA, the CDR3 is TGTGCCAGCTCACCGGCGCTAAGGGATGGCTACACCTTC. Translating gives CASSPALRDGYTF.

This clone is a singleton in its sample. The genes are TRBV21-1 and TRBJ2-7; the DNA was not compared with TRBD1, the D call given in the table. TRBV21-1 is a listed pseudogene. The CDR3 contains 18 residues. The CDR3 region is CASSIPFAPYRVAGEQYV. DNA of the CDR3: TGTGCCAGCAGCATACCCTTTGCCCCTTACAGGGTCGCGGGCGAGCAGTACGTC.

V and J are TRBV29-1 and TRBJ1-1, with a possible D match to TRBD1 (5 bases). Germline V CDR1 and CDR2: SQVTM, ANQGSEA. Trimming took 6 bases from V and 1 from J, leaving 9 bases between them. There are 12 residues in the CDR3. CDR3 nucleotide sequence: TGCAGCGTATCAGGACAGAACACTGAAGCTTTCTTT. It yields the protein CSVSGQNTEAFF.

V usage is TRBV7-9 and J usage is TRBJ2-1; D is ambiguous. The CDR3 extends over 15 amino acids. The germline V gene has CDR1 SEHNR and CDR2 FQNEAQ (reference sequence). V was shortened by 0 bases and J by 7 bases, with 13 bases between the two germline ends. Here the CDR3 reads CASSLAATWGNEQFF. The CDR3 DNA is TGTGCCAGCAGCTTAGCGGCCACGTGGGGAAATGAGCAGTTCTTC.

The genes are TRBV6-5 and TRBJ2-5, with 11 bases fitting TRBD1. Germline trimming cut 1 base from V and 4 bases from J; bases unmatched to any gene: 5. The germline V gene encodes CDR1 MNHEY and CDR2 SVGAGI. This CDR3 has 16 amino acids. This CDR3 is CASSYLRTGGGETQYF. CDR3 sequence (DNA): TGTGCCAGCAGTTACTTAAGGACAGGGGGCGGAGAGACCCAGTACTTC.

The CDR3 sequence is CASRRQGSYNEQFF. The CDR3 DNA reads as TGTGCCAGCAGAAGACAGGGTTCCTACAATGAGCAGTTCTTC. The rearrangement joins TRBV5-8 to TRBJ2-1, with 7 bases identical to TRBD1. CDR1 and CDR2 (germline): SGHTS, YDEGEE. The CDR3 length is 14 residues. Germline trimming cut 5 bases from V and 1 base from J; bases unmatched to any gene: 3.

J is TRBJ1-4 and V is TRBV5-1; TRBD1 is a possible D gene (5 bases). The V end lost 4 bases, the J end lost 8 bases, and 15 bases lay between the germline ends. Per germline, CDR1 SGHRS and CDR2 YFSETQ. CDR3 length equals 14 residues. The CDR3 DNA is TGCGCCAGCAGCCCGGGGGGGACTGGGGAAAAACTGTTTTTT. Translating it yields CASSPGGTGEKLFF. Full variable domain (remainder filled in from reference TRBV5-1 and TRBJ1-4): KAGVTQTPRYLIKTRGQQVTLSCSPISGHRSVSWYQQTPGQGLQFLFEYFSETQRNKGNFPGRFSGRQFSNSRSEMNVSTLELGDSALYLCASSPGGTGEKLFFGSGTQLSVL.

V usage is TRBV5-1 and J usage is TRBJ2-5; unclear D gene. The CDR3 spans 15 residues. The germline CDR1 and CDR2 sequences are SGHRS and YFSETQ. Trimming shortened V by 0 bases and J by 2 bases, and 11 bases separated the two germline ends. The CDR3 is CASSLAAGSQETQYF. CDR3 in DNA: TGCGCCAGCAGCTTGGCAGCCGGGTCTCAAGAGACCCAGTACTTC.

J is TRBJ2-5 and V is TRBV9; 15 bases are shared with TRBD2. The germline V gene has CDR1 SGDLS and CDR2 YYNGEE. This CDR3 contains 17 residues. The V gene end was trimmed by 0 bases and the J gene end by 4 bases; junction bases not matched to a gene: 4. CDR3 bases: TGTGCCAGCAGCGTAGGGACTAGCGGGGGGGCCGGAGAGACCCAGTACTTC. Translating gives CASSVGTSGGAGETQYF.

This clone was seen a handful of times. This chain links TRBV25-1 with TRBJ1-6, with a possible D match to TRBD1 (5 bases). This CDR3 comprises 12 residues. Germline V gives CDR1 MGHDK, CDR2 SYGVNS. Trimming took off 5 bases at V and 8 bases at J, with 7 bases between the two ends. In DNA form, the CDR3 reads TGTGCCAGCAGTCCAGGGCATTCACCCCTCCACTTT. This encodes CASSPGHSPLHF.

The gene calls are TRBV5-4 and TRBJ1-2; no reliable D call. The CDR3 is 16 residues long. Germline loops: CDR1 SGHNT, CDR2 YYREEE (reference sequence). Trimming cost V 1 base and J 0 bases, with 13 bases left between them. This CDR3 is CASSLSPGTPNYGYTF. CDR3 sequence (DNA): TGTGCCAGCAGCTTGTCTCCGGGAACCCCTAACTATGGCTACACCTTC.

The chain combines TRBV6-6 with TRBJ2-7; possible D gene TRBD2, 6 bases. From germline, CDR1 is MNHNY and CDR2 SVGAGI (reference sequence). V was cut by 0 bases and J by 6 bases, with 12 bases left in between. The CDR3 loop spans 14 amino acids. The DNA of the CDR3 is TGTGCCAGCAGTTACTCGGGGGGAGGCTTCGAGCAGTACGTC. It encodes CASSYSGGGFEQYV.

This rearrangement joins TRBV29-1 to TRBJ1-2, with 9 bases identical to TRBD1. The CDR3 has 14 amino acids. Germline V CDR1 and CDR2: SQVTM, ANQGSEA. The V and J ends lost 5 bases and 4 bases, in that order; junction bases with no gene match: 8. CDR3 nucleotide sequence: TGCAGCGTTTCGGGACAGGGAAGGGCCTATGGCTACACCTTC. Its protein product is CSVSGQGRAYGYTF.

The chain has TRBV18 and TRBJ2-5; D uncertain. V was cut by 0 bases and J by 4 bases, with 6 bases left in between. This CDR3 is 13 amino acids long. CDR1 is KGHSH, CDR2 LQKENI, per germline. The CDR3 nucleotides read TGTGCCAGCTCACCACCGACCGTAGAGACCCAGTACTTC. This translates into CASSPPTVETQYF. The entire variable domain, with the rest obtained from reference TRBV18 and TRBJ2-5, is as follows: NAGVMQNPRHLVRRRGQEARLRCSPMKGHSHVYWYRQLPEEGLKFMVYLQKENIIDESGMPKERFSAEFPKEGPSILRIQQVVRGDSAAYFCASSPPTVETQYFGPGTRLLVL.